This T cell receptor (beta chain) appears in the sequencing data of a study of PD-L1 blockade in urothelial cancer. At the level of the study: Before enrollment, 0 to 3 chemotherapy regimens had been given to patients.

Data came from immunoSEQ multiplex PCR; TCRdb stores just in-frame clones and leaves some out. The sample has just over 35,000 clones; around 84% are singletons. Time point defined: peripheral blood 6 weeks after treatment start. Trimming removed 0 bases at V and 6 bases at J, with 9 bases between. The length of the CDR3 is 14 residues. Germline V gene data show CDR1 as SGHDN and CDR2 as FVKESK. This clonotype originated in a man aged 40-49 years with urothelial cancer. The chain combines TRBV14 with TRBJ2-1, with D possibly matching TRBD1 (5 bases). The source was PBMCs, collected around atezolizumab (anti-PD-L1) treatment. DNA of the CDR3: TGTGCCAGCAGCCAAGAATGGGGCCTCAATGAGCAGTTCTTC. Amino acids: CASSQEWGLNEQFF.